This note documents a single TCR beta chain sequence. Antigen unknown. These data come from a study of shared clonotypes between healthy human individuals. The CDR3 sequence is 17 residues long. In germline, CDR1 is SNHLY, CDR2 FYNNEI. Trimming removed 6 bases at V and 0 bases at J, with 18 bases between. Study conclusions and caveats: Few donors restricted represented genetic and exposure-history diversity. It was only blood that was sampled, and tissue repertoires likely differ. In a handful of donors, around 5% of naive CD4 clonotypes appeared in common.

Generated by immunoSEQ multiplex PCR, the TCRdb table keeps only in-frame clones and is missing some. Among about 2 million clones listed, roughly 94% were seen once. Sequences were obtained from naive CD4+ T cells sorted from blood. Subset specified: CD45RA+ positively selected. This clonotype was obtained from a man between 18 and 35 years old in good health. The rearrangement links TRBV2 to TRBJ1-5; D unresolved. The CDR3: CASSPPGGVYSNQPQHF. The DNA for the CDR3 is TGTGCCAGCAGCCCGCCCGGCGGGGTTTATAGCAATCAGCCCCAGCATTTT. The variable domain in full, with the rest retrieved from reference TRBV2 and TRBJ1-5, is EPEVTQTPSHQVTQMGQEVILRCVPISNHLYFYWYRQILGQKVEFLVSFYNNEISEKSEIFDDQFSVERPDGSNFTLKIRSTKLEDSAMYFCASSPPGGVYSNQPQHFGDGTRLSIL.